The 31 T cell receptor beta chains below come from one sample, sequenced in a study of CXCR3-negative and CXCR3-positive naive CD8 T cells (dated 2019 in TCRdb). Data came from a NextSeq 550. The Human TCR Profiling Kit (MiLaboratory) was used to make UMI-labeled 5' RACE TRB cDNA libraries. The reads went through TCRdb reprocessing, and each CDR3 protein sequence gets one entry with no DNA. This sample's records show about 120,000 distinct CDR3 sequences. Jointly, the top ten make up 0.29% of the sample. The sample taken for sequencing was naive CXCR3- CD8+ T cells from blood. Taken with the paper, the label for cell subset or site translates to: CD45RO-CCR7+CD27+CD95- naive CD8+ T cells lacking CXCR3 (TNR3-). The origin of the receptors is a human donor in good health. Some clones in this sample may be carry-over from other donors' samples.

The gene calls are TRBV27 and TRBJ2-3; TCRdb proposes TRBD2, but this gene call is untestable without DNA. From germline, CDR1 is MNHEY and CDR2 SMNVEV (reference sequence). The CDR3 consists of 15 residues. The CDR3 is CASSTSGDRPDTQYF.

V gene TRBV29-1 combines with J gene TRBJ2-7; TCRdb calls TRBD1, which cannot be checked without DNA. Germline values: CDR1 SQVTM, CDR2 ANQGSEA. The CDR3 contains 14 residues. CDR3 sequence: CSVEGTGEGFEQYF.

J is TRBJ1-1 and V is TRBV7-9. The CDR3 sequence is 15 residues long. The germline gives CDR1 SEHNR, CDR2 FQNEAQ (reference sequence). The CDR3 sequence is CATSLVNEGFTEAFF.

CDR3 amino acids: CASSLRTGGPYNEQFF. This chain joins TRBV5-1 and TRBJ2-1. The CDR3 consists of 16 residues. Germline V gene data show CDR1 as SGHRS and CDR2 as YFSETQ.

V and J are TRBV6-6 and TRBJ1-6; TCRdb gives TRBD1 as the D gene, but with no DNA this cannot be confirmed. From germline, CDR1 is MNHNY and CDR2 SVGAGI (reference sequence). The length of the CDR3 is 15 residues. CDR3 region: CASSSATGVGSPLHF.

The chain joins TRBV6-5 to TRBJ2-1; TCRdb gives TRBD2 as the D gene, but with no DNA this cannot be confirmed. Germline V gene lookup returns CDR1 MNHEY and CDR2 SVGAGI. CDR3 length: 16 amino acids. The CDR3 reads CASSYSLAGEGNEQFF.

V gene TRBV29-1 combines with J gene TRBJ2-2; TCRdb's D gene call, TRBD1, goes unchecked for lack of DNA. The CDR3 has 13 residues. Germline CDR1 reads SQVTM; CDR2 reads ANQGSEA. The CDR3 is CSVPSGGTGELFF.

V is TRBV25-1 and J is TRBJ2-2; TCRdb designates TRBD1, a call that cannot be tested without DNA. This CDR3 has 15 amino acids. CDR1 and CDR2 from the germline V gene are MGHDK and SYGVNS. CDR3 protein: CASSPPGQGVGELFF.

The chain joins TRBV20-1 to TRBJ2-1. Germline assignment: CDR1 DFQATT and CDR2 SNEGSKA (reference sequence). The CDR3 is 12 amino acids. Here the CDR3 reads CSAREAYNEQFF.

The CDR3 sequence is CASGELAPGVETQYF. This chain joins TRBV5-1 and TRBJ2-5; no DNA is available, so the TRBD2 call from TCRdb remains unchecked. The CDR3 extends over 15 amino acids. CDR1 is SGHRS, CDR2 YFSETQ, per germline.

CDR3 sequence reads: CASSQELAGEETQYF. The V call is TRBV3-1, the J call TRBJ2-5; the D gene TCRdb calls, TRBD2, cannot be checked with no DNA. Germline V gives CDR1 LGHDT, CDR2 YNNKEL (reference sequence). The CDR3 spans 15 residues.

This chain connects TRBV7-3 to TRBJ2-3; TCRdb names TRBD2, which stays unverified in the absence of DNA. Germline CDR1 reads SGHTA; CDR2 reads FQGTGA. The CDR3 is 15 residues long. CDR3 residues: CASSGRGGPTDTQYF.

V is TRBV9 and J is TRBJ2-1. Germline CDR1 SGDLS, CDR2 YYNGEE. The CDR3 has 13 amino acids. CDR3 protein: CASSVLGIDEQFF.

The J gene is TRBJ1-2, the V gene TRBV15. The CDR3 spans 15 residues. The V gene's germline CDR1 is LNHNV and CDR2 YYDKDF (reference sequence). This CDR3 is CATSREGSLEGGYTF.

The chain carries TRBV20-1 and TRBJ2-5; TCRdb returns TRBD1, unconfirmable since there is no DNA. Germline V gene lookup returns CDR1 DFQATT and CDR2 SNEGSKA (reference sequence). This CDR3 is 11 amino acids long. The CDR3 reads CSDRGLETQYF.

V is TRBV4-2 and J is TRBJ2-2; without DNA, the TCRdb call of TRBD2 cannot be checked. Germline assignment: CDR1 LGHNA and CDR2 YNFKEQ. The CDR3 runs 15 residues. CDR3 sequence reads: CASSLTASETGELFF.

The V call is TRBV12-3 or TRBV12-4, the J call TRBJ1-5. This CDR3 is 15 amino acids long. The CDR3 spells CASSPRWTPNQPQHF.

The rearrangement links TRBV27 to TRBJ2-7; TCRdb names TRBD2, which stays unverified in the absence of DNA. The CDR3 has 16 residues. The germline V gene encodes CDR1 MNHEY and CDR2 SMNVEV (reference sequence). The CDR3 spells CASSFGGYTSNYEQYF.

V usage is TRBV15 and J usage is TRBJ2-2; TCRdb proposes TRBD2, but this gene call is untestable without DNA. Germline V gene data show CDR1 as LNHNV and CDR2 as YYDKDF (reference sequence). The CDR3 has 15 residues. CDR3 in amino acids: CATSLSGDRAGELFF.

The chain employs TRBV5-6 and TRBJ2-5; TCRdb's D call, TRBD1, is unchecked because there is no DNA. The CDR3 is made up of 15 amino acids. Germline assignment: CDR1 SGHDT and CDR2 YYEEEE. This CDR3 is CASSLERGLWETQYF.

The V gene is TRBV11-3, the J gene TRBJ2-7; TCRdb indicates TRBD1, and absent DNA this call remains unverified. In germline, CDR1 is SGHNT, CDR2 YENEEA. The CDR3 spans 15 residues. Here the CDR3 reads CASSETGQGNYEQYF.

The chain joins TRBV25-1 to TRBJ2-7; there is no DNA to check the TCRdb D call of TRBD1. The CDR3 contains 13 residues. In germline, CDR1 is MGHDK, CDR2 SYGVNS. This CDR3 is CASKPTGRYEQYF.

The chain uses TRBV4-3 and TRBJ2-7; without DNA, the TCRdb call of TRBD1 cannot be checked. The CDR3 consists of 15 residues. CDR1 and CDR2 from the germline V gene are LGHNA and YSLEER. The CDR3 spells CASSQDRGGPYEQYF.

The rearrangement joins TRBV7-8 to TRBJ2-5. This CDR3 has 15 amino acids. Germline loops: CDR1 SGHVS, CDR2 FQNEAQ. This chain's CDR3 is CASSLARVGQETQYF.

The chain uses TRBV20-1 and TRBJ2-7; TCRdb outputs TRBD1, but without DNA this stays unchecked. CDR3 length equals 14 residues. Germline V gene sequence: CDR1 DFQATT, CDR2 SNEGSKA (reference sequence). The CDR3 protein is CSAYPPDRGYEQYF.

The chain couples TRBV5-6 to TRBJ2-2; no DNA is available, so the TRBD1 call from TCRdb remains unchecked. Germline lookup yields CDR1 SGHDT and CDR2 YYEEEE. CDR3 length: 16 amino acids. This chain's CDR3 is CASLDFRTEDTGELFF.

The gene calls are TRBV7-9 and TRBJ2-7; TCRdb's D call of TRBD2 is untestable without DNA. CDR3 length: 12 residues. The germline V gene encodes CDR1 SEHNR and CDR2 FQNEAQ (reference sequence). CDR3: CASSPGLIEQYF.

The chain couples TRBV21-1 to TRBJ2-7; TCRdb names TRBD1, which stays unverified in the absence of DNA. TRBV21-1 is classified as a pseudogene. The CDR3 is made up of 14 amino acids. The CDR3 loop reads CASSKGQGFYEQYF.

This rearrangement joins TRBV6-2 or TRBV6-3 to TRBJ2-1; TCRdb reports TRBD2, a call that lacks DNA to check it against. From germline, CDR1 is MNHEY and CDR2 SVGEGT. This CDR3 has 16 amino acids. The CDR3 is CASSLLWTRSNNEQFF.

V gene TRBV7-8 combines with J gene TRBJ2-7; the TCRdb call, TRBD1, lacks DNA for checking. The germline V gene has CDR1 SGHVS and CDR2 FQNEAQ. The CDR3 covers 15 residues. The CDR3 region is CASSSGGGAPYEQYF.

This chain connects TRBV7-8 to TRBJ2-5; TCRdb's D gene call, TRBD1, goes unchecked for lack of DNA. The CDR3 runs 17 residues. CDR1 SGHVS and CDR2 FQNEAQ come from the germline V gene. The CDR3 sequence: CASSWRPTGVDQETQYF.